Listed below are T cell receptor beta chains from one sample, sequenced in a study of cytomegalovirus exposure and HLA in healthy donors. Assay: immunoSEQ multiplex PCR; the TCRdb copy retains only in-frame clones and omits some. The data hold about 160,000 clones, with roughly 80% observed a single time. Material for sequencing was PBMCs. Every receptor here comes from a man aged 50 to 59 in good health and CMV-seropositive. CDR3s include the opening cysteine and the closing phenylalanine or tryptophan.

TRBV6-1	CASSPVPETQYF
TRBV19	CASSMVPGQGADTQYF
TRBV7-9	CASSPPGGGMHTQYF
TRBV6-6	CASIAGVNTEAFF
TRBV5-1	CASSLATSGHTGELFF
TRBV19	CASSIGGGGVADTQYF
TRBV28	CASSFSGQKNNEQFF
TRBV5-1	CASSLGLAGVVDTQYF
TRBV7-2	CASSLVGGATNEKLFF
TRBV9	CASSVAGRGVTDTQYF
TRBV4-3	CASSQVETGNEKLFF
TRBV6-5	CASSYPGTGGWAEAFF